The T cell receptor (beta chain) described here comes from a study of cytomegalovirus exposure and HLA in healthy donors. In the study overall: Early released data had about 80 million unique TCRs, all coming from HLA-typed donors.

V was clipped by 0 bases and J by 2 bases, with 11 bases between them. Germline V gene data show CDR1 as SGHVS and CDR2 as FNYEAQ. This CDR3 is built from 16 residues. 60 Vbeta and 13 Jbeta primers were used in PCR. Profiling relied on immunoSEQ multiplex PCR, and the TCRdb table lists in-frame clones only, not all of them. There are around 98,000 clones in the sample; about 81% occur only once, and about 1.5% lies in the top ten. The genes are TRBV7-6 and TRBJ1-3; D might be TRBD1 (5 bases). The TCR comes from a man between 40 and 49 years old in good health and CMV-seronegative. Material: PBMCs. The chain's CDR3 is CASSLAQGKAGNTIYF. CDR3 sequence (DNA): TGTGCCAGCAGCTTAGCGCAGGGCAAGGCTGGAAACACCATATATTTT.